The 5 T cell receptor beta chains given below trace back to one sample, sequenced in a study of cytotoxic CD8 clonotypes in ibrutinib-treated CLL. Sequenced by immunoSEQ multiplex PCR; TCRdb stores in-frame clones only, minus some. The sample has 190,000 or so clones; over 60% are singletons. The sample in question was PBMCs, obtained after 24 months of ibrutinib treatment. The receptors here all came from a human donor with chronic lymphocytic leukemia.

The chain couples TRBV27 to TRBJ2-7, with 7 bases that match TRBD1. Trimming cost V 5 bases and J 2 bases; bases outside gene matches: 3. The CDR3 has 13 residues. Germline V lookup: CDR1 MNHEY, CDR2 SMNVEV (reference sequence). CDR3 sequence: CASSRDSTYEQYF. The CDR3 DNA sequence: TGTGCCAGCAGTAGGGACAGCACCTACGAGCAGTACTTC.

The chain combines TRBV5-1 with TRBJ2-1; 11 bases align to TRBD2. CDR3 length: 16 amino acids. Germline CDR1 and CDR2: SGHRS and YFSETQ. Trimming cost V 4 bases and J 5 bases; bases outside gene matches: 8. CDR3 sequence (DNA): TGCGCCAGCAGCCGAATACCTAGCGGGAGGAACAATGAGCAGTTCTTC. Residues: CASSRIPSGRNNEQFF.

This chain connects TRBV7-2 to TRBJ1-5; TRBD1 is a possible D gene (5 bases). From germline, CDR1 is SGHTA and CDR2 FQGNSA. Trimming took 5 bases from V and 6 from J, leaving 14 bases between them. The CDR3 loop spans 14 amino acids. The CDR3 spells CASSPMGGGQPQHF. The DNA for the CDR3 is TGTGCCAGCAGCCCCATGGGGGGTGGTCAGCCCCAGCATTTT.

The chain combines TRBV15 with TRBJ2-7; D may be TRBD2 (5 bases). This CDR3 region has 15 residues. The V end was cut by 5 bases, the J end by 3 bases, with 17 bases between. Germline assignment: CDR1 LNHNV and CDR2 YYDKDF (reference sequence). CDR3 in amino acids: CATSVDAGNIYEQYF. For the CDR3, the DNA is TGTGCCACCAGCGTAGACGCCGGGAACATCTACGAGCAGTACTTC.

The J gene is TRBJ2-2, the V gene TRBV29-1; D is unresolved. V was trimmed by 5 bases and J by 5 bases, leaving 9 bases between them. The CDR3 covers 12 residues. CDR1 and CDR2 (germline): SQVTM, ANQGSEA. CDR3 sequence (DNA): TGCAGCGTTTCAGGTAGAACCGGGGAGCTGTTTTTT. Its translation is CSVSGRTGELFF.